Listed below are T cell receptor beta chains from one sample, sequenced in a study of blood T cell repertoires in COVID-19. Method: immunoSEQ multiplex PCR; TCRdb's copy keeps in-frame clones and lacks some. The top ten clones hold roughly 10% of a sample with 200,000 to 250,000 clones, around 85% of them seen once. Sequencing input: peripheral blood. Receptors originate from a man at least 80 years old with acute or convalescent COVID-19. Each CDR3 is given with its conserved first and last residue. D genes are given only for firm matches. A clone size is listed for some rows: how often the clone was seen (once, few, many), or a class if it is expanded.

clone size | D gene | J gene | V gene | CDR3 protein | CDR3 DNA
. | . | TRBJ2-7 | TRBV7-2 | CASSLALKGASLAYEQYF | TGTGCCAGCAGCTTAGCTCTCAAAGGGGCTTCCTTAGCCTACGAGCAGTACTTC
. | TRBD1 | TRBJ2-7 | TRBV14 | CASSQDRGQGLYEQYF | TGTGCCAGCAGCCAAGATCGGGGACAGGGATTATACGAGCAGTACTTC
. | . | TRBJ1-5 | TRBV5-1 | CASSPGQGGNQPQHF | TGCGCCAGCAGCCCCGGGCAGGGCGGCAATCAGCCCCAGCATTTT
once | . | TRBJ1-2 | TRBV6-7 | CASSYSCREPHGYSYTF | TGTGCCAGCAGTTACTCGTGCCGGGAACCTCACGGCTATAGCTACACCTTC
. | TRBD1 | TRBJ1-6 | TRBV3-1/TRBV3-2 | CASSPNGQGAYSPLHF | TGTGCCAGCAGCCCAAACGGACAGGGGGCCTATTCACCCCTCCACTTT
. | . | TRBJ2-5 | TRBV5-4 | CASSHLSEDRETQYF | TGTGCCAGCAGCCATCTGTCGGAGGATCGGGAGACCCAGTACTTC
once | . | TRBJ1-4 | TRBV7-9 | CASSSQVGAYEKLFF | TGTGCCAGCAGCTCCCAGGTGGGGGCATATGAAAAACTGTTTTTT
few | TRBD1 | TRBJ1-5 | TRBV5-4 | CASSLDRGQPQHF | TGTGCCAGCAGCCTAGACAGGGGTCAGCCCCAGCATTTT
. | TRBD2 | TRBJ2-1 | TRBV6-5 | CASSYSASGSRREQFF | TGTGCCAGCAGTTACTCGGCTAGCGGGAGCAGGCGGGAGCAGTTCTTC
. | . | TRBJ2-5 | TRBV20-1 | CSAIEGGTQYF | TGCAGTGCTATTGAGGGAGGGACCCAGTACTTC
. | TRBD1 | TRBJ1-1 | TRBV7-9 | CASSSQGQGARTEAFF | TGTGCCAGCAGCTCTCAAGGACAGGGGGCGCGAACTGAAGCTTTCTTT
. | . | TRBJ1-1 | TRBV29-1 | CSVRAPGGTEAFF | TGCAGCGTTCGGGCCCCCGGAGGCACTGAAGCTTTCTTT
. | . | TRBJ2-6 | TRBV7-9 | CASSLGTGNSGANVLTF | TGTGCCAGCAGCTTAGGGACGGGAAACTCTGGGGCCAACGTCCTGACTTTC
. | TRBD1 | TRBJ2-2 | TRBV25-1 | CASSETGQQYTGELFF | TGTGCCAGCAGTGAAACGGGACAGCAGTATACCGGGGAGCTGTTTTTT
. | . | TRBJ1-1 | TRBV3-1/TRBV3-2 | CASSQRGTTMNTEAFF | TGTGCCAGCAGCCAGAGGGGGACCACTATGAACACTGAAGCTTTCTTT
. | . | TRBJ1-5 | TRBV2 | CASTLGGTLNQPQHF | TGTGCCAGCACCCTGGGAGGGACACTCAATCAGCCCCAGCATTTT
few | . | TRBJ2-1 | TRBV3-1/TRBV3-2 | CASSPLYRTDNEQFF | TGTGCCAGCAGCCCCTTGTATCGCACGGACAATGAGCAGTTCTTC
. | . | TRBJ1-6 | TRBV7-3 | CASSPTVNSPLHF | TGTGCCAGCAGCCCCACAGTTAATTCACCCCTCCACTTT
. | TRBD1 | TRBJ2-1 | TRBV30 | CAWSVGQGNEQFF | TGTGCCTGGAGTGTGGGACAGGGCAATGAGCAGTTCTTC
. | TRBD1 | TRBJ1-5 | TRBV27 | CASMGTGDNQPQHF | TGTGCCAGCATGGGGACAGGGGACAATCAGCCCCAGCATTTT
. | . | TRBJ1-2 | TRBV6-5 | CASKYGGADYGYTF | TGTGCCAGCAAATACGGGGGGGCGGACTATGGCTACACCTTC
. | . | TRBJ1-5 | TRBV3-1/TRBV3-2 | CASSLGANQPQHF | TGTGCCAGCAGCCTAGGGGCGAATCAGCCCCAGCATTTT
. | TRBD2 | TRBJ2-3 | TRBV11-2 | CASSPGLAGDTQYF | TGTGCCAGCAGCCCGGGACTAGCCGGGGATACGCAGTATTTT
. | . | TRBJ1-4 | TRBV5-1 | CASSLAGGRGEKLFF | TGCGCCAGCAGCTTGGCGGGGGGCAGGGGAGAAAAACTGTTTTTT
. | TRBD2 | TRBJ2-3 | TRBV20-1 | CSASWPLAGVTDTQYF | TGCAGTGCTAGTTGGCCCCTAGCGGGAGTAACAGATACGCAGTATTTT
. | . | TRBJ1-6 | TRBV4-1 | CASSQDNNSPLHF | TGCGCCAGCAGCCAGGACAATAATTCACCCCTCCACTTT
. | TRBD1 | TRBJ2-2 | TRBV19 | CASSDRGVTGELFF | TGTGCCAGTAGTGACAGGGGGGTCACCGGGGAGCTGTTTTTT
. | TRBD1 | TRBJ1-1 | TRBV27 | CASSHHRGAAEAFF | TGTGCCAGCAGTCACCACAGGGGAGCGGCTGAAGCTTTCTTT